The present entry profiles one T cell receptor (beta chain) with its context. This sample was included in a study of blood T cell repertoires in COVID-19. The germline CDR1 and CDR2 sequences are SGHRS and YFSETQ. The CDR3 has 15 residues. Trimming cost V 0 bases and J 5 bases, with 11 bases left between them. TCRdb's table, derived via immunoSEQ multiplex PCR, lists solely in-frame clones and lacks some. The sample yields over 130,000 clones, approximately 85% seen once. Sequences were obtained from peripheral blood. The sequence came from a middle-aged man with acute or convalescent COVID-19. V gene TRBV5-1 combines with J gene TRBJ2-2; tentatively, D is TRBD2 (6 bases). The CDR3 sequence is CASSLGLAGTGELFF. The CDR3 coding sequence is TGCGCCAGCAGCTTGGGACTGGCGGGGACCGGGGAGCTGTTTTTT.